The present T cell receptor beta chain was sequenced within a study of technical replicates of blood from a handful of donors. Produced via immunoSEQ multiplex PCR; TCRdb's table is partial and in-frame only. The sample carries 60,000 to 95,000 clones, 91% recorded once. Sequencing was performed on T cells isolated from PBMCs. The clonotype originates from a human donor in good health. Some clones in this sample may be carry-over from other donors' samples.

CDR3 residues: CASSATSPSNTEAFF. The CDR3 nucleotides are TGCGCCAGCAGCGCCACATCCCCCTCCAACACTGAAGCTTTCTTT. The rearrangement uses TRBV5-1 and TRBJ1-1; D remains unclear. V shed 4 bases and J shed 2 bases, with 15 bases lying between them. The CDR3 runs 15 residues. Per the germline V gene, CDR1 is SGHRS and CDR2 is YFSETQ.